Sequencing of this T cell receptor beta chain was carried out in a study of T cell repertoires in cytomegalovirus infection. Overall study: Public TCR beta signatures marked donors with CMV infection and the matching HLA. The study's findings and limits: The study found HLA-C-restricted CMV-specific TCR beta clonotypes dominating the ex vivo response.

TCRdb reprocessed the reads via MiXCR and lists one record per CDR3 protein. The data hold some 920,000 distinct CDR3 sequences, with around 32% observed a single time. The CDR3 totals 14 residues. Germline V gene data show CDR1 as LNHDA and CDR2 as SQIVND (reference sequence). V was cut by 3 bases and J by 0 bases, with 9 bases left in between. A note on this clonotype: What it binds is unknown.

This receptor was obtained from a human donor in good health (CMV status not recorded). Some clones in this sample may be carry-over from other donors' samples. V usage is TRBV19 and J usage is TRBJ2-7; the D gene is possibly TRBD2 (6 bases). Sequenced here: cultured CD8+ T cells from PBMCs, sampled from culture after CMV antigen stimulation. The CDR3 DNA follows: TGTGCCAGTAGTATCCACGGGGGCTCCTACGAGCAGTACGTC. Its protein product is CASSIHGGSYEQYV.